This T cell receptor beta chain was obtained from a study of yellow fever vaccine responses in identical twins. MiXCR, run by TCRdb on the RT-PCR reads, gives a single entry per CDR3 protein. The sample gives 15,000 to 20,000 distinct CDR3 sequences, roughly two thirds of which show up once; more than 7.5% is in the top ten. Whole-study findings and limits: Twins' T cell vaccine responses reportedly looked partly convergent, partly personalized.

The V gene's germline CDR1 is MNHNS and CDR2 SASEGT. V lost 6 bases, J lost 6 bases, and 7 bases stayed unmatched. The length of the CDR3 is 14 residues. Comment on this clonotype: Its antigen is unidentified.

The sequences come from T cells from blood (PBMCs), unsorted or a sorted subset (not recorded which), collected before or after yellow fever vaccination (not recorded which). This chain uses TRBV6-1 with TRBJ1-4; 7 bases align to TRBD1. This receptor was obtained from a woman aged 18 to 35 who received the yellow fever vaccine. Here the CDR3 DNA reads TGTGCCAGCAGCGACAGGGCGTTAGATGAAAAACTGTTTTTT. Its protein is CASSDRALDEKLFF.